This T cell receptor (beta chain) was sequenced in a study of cytomegalovirus exposure and HLA in healthy donors. Comment on this clone: As yet, its antigen is unknown.

Primers: 60 Vbeta forward and 13 Jbeta reverse. Method: immunoSEQ multiplex PCR; TCRdb's copy keeps in-frame clones and lacks some. The table records hundreds of thousands of clones, 70% to 90% of them present only once. Trimming removed 4 bases from V and 5 bases from J; junction bases left unmatched: 9. The CDR3 covers 15 residues. Germline V CDR1 and CDR2: MGHRA, YSYEKL. Study-wide points: Among TCR beta chains, those listed as cytomegalovirus-associated numbered about 160. Productive status was seen about 90% or about 30% of the time for most TCR beta V segments in an earlier analysis. In a later analysis, at a false discovery rate of 0.05, under 20,000 TCR beta sequences were associated with HLA alleles.

The sequence was collected from a girl aged 2 to 10 in good health and CMV-seronegative. The chain carries TRBV4-1 and TRBJ2-7, with 9 bases aligning to TRBD2. Material: PBMCs. The CDR3 region is CASSLRLAAGDEQYF. CDR3 sequence (DNA): TGCGCCAGCAGCCTCCGACTAGCGGCCGGGGACGAGCAGTACTTC.